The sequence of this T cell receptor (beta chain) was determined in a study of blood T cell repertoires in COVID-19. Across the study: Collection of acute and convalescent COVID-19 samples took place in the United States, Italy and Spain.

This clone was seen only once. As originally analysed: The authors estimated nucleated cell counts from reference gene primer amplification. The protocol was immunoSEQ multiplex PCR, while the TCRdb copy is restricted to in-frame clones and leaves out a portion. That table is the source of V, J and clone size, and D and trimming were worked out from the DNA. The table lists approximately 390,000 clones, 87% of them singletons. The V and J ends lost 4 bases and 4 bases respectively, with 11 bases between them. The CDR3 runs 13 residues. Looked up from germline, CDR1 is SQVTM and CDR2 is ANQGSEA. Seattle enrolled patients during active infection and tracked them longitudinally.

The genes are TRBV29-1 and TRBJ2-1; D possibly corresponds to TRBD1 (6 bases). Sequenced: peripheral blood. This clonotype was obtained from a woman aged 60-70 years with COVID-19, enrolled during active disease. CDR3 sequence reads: CSVGQGNYNEQFF. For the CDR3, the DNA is TGCAGCGTTGGGCAGGGGAATTACAATGAGCAGTTCTTC.